The 8 T cell receptor beta chains below were found in one sample sequenced in a study of T-cell reconstitution after alpha-beta-depleted transplantation in children. Construction of the TCRbeta library involved unique molecular identifiers. TCRdb reanalysed the PCR reads using MiXCR and keeps one entry per CDR3 protein. The table lists about 120,000 distinct CDR3 sequences, around 10% of them singletons. The sequencing here drew on PBMCs from the stem cell graft donor, taken from the stem cell graft. Receptor source: a human donor who donated a stem cell graft to a child with acute lymphoblastic leukemia.

This chain connects TRBV20-1 to TRBJ2-3; 10 bases are shared with TRBD1. CDR1 and CDR2 from the germline V gene are DFQATT and SNEGSKA (reference sequence). Unmatched junction bases numbered 5, after V lost 0 bases and J lost 2 bases. The CDR3 spans 16 residues. The CDR3 nucleotides read TGCAGTGCTAGAGATCCGGGACAGGGGTTCACAGATACGCAGTATTTT. Translating gives CSARDPGQGFTDTQYF.

The rearrangement uses TRBV12-3 or TRBV12-4 and TRBJ1-2; D is possibly TRBD1 (6 bases). The CDR3 spans 13 residues. Between the trimmed V and J ends, which lost 6 bases and 7 bases, there was a span of 15 bases. This CDR3 is CASSNRVGAGYTF. CDR3 in DNA: TGTGCCAGCAGCAACAGGGTTGGGGCTGGCTACACCTTC.

This clonotype came up many times. The chain couples TRBV6-5 to TRBJ2-2, with TRBD1 identical over 12 bases. V was pared by 6 bases and J by 5 bases, with 10 bases of the junction left unmatched. Germline CDR1 and CDR2: MNHEY and SVGAGI. The CDR3 is made up of 17 amino acids. CDR3 region: CASRPPGQGASTGELFF. CDR3 in DNA: TGTGCCAGCAGACCACCGGGACAGGGGGCGAGTACCGGGGAGCTGTTTTTT.

This clonotype has more than one count but fewer than ten. The junction differs from germline at one of its ends, possibly a read error. The J gene is TRBJ2-1, the V gene TRBV7-8; D is possibly TRBD1 (5 bases). Germline V gene sequence: CDR1 SGHVS, CDR2 FQNEAQ. The CDR3 totals 16 residues. The CDR3: CATSLGALGPYNEQFF. For the CDR3, the DNA is TGTGCCACCAGCTTAGGGGCCCTTGGCCCCTACAATGAGCAGTTCTTC.

This clonotype was observed many times. CDR3 residues: CASSLGGQILGNTIYF. CDR3 nucleotides: TGCGCCAGCAGCTTGGGGGGACAGATTCTTGGAAACACCATATATTTT. The chain uses TRBV5-1 and TRBJ1-3, with 7 bases matching TRBD1. The germline CDR1 and CDR2 sequences are SGHRS and YFSETQ. The CDR3 totals 16 residues. V shed 0 bases and J 3 bases; nucleotides not matched to a gene: 6. Together with reference TRBV5-1 and TRBJ1-3, the CDR3 gives the full variable domain: KAGVTQTPRYLIKTRGQQVTLSCSPISGHRSVSWYQQTPGQGLQFLFEYFSETQRNKGNFPGRFSGRQFSNSRSEMNVSTLELGDSALYLCASSLGGQILGNTIYFGEGSWLTVV.

This clonotype has at least ten counts. This rearrangement joins TRBV4-3 to TRBJ1-1, with a possible D match to TRBD1 (6 bases). Trimming took 3 bases from V and 1 from J, leaving 9 bases between them. This CDR3 is built from 14 residues. Germline CDR1 is LGHNA and CDR2 is YSLEER. CDR3 residues: CASSHATGNTEAFF. CDR3 in DNA: TGCGCCAGCAGCCACGCGACAGGGAACACTGAAGCTTTCTTT.

This clonotype was observed many times. The rearrangement joins TRBV18 to TRBJ1-4; no clear D gene. The germline gives CDR1 KGHSH, CDR2 LQKENI. The CDR3 length is 14 residues. Trimming shortened V by 2 bases and J by 13 bases, and 17 bases separated the two germline ends. The CDR3 nucleotides are TGTGCCAGCTCACCAGAGTCTGTCGTCGCCGGACTGTTTTTT. Its protein is CASSPESVVAGLFF.

The genes are TRBV4-2 and TRBJ2-5; the D gene is possibly TRBD2 (6 bases). CDR1 and CDR2 from the germline V gene are LGHNA and YNFKEQ. This CDR3 spans 14 amino acids. The ends were cut back, 6 bases at V and 1 base at J, with 12 bases in the middle. The CDR3, as DNA: TGTGCCAGCAGACCCGGGACTCCCCAAGAGACCCAGTACTTC. It is translated as CASRPGTPQETQYF.